This T cell receptor (beta chain) was identified during a study of blood T cell repertoires in COVID-19 (dated by TCRdb to 2019 to 2021). For the study in its entirety: Samples from collaborators originated in the United States, Italy and Spain and spanned both the acute and convalescent phases of COVID-19. The material from the prospective study consisted of cDNA or gDNA derived from T cells, B-cell-depleted T cells, or PBMCs. Deeply sampled blood TCRbeta repertoires from subjects exposed to, actively infected with, or recovered from COVID-19 were included in the dataset. The repertoires were released in a freely available public database intended as a resource for research on the immune response to SARS-CoV-2. The samples were drawn from two sources: the first 160 participants of the ongoing ImmuneRACE study, and fewer than 1,500 subjects contributed by 6 global collaborators. A de-identified subject ID, COVID-19 status, age in years and sex were almost always included in the sample metadata. Where available, HLA class I and class II types were obtained from metadata supplied by the sample provider rather than from assay-based typing.

According to the germline V gene, CDR1 reads SGHTA and CDR2 reads FQGNSA. Taken from cysteine to phenylalanine, the CDR3 has 15 residues. The retained sequence is limited to the CDR3, 45 bases, with the frame set at the first base. V loses 5 bases at its end and J loses 9 bases; junction bases beyond the gene matches: 5. The collaborating institutions used their own protocols to collect whole blood in K2EDTA tubes. Collaborator samples were shipped for TCRbeta analysis as frozen whole blood, isolated PBMCs, or DNA extracted from either sample type. Concerning this clone itself: It lacks a known antigen. No clone much larger than this one lies a single base away; base qualities are absent.

General conclusions and limits of the study: The quantity of clinical and demographic metadata differed by source and by participant and was supplied without curation.

The immunoSEQ Assay, a bias-controlled multiplex PCR, was used to amplify TCRbeta CDR3 regions from genomic DNA. Per the authors' processing: The number of nucleated cells in each sample was estimated by amplification of reference gene primers within the assay. To quantify the absolute abundance of each unique TCRbeta CDR3 rearrangement, sequence reads were collapsed and filtered. For each sample, productive Simpson clonality was calculated by taking the square root of Simpson's diversity index across productive rearrangements. TCRdb's version of the immuneACCESS table is confined to in-frame rearrangements and falls short of the full clone set. An unresolved V gene accounts for under half of the shortfall where checked; the remainder is of unknown origin. V and J calls and clone size follow that table, whereas D and trimming were derived from the DNA. The sample contains approximately 300,000 clones, around four fifths of them found a single time. The leading ten clones occupy about 1.2% of the sample.

The clonotype comes from a woman aged 50 to 60 with acute or convalescent COVID-19. Recombination joined TRBV7-2 with TRBJ2-2; 14 nucleotides in the junction match TRBD2. Sample: peripheral blood. The sequenced DNA: TGTGCCAGCAGCATAAGGACTAGCGGGAGGAGGGAGCTGTTTTTT. This yields the protein CASSIRTSGRRELFF. Reference TRBV7-2 and TRBJ2-2 genes cover what lies past the CDR3, so the full variable domain is GAGVSQSPSNKVTEKGKDVELRCDPISGHTALYWYRQSLGQGLEFLIYFQGNSAPDKSGLPSDRFSAERTGGSVSTLTIQRTQQEDSAVYLCASSIRTSGRRELFFGEGSRLTVL.